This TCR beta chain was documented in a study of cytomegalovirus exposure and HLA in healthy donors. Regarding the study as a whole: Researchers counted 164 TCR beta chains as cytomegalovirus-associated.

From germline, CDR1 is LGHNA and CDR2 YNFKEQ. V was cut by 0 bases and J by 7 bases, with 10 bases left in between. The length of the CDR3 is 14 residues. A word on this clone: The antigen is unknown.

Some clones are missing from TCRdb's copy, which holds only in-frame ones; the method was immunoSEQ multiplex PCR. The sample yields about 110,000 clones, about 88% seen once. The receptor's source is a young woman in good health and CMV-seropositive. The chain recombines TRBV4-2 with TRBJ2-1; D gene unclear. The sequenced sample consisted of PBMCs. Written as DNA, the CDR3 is TGTGCCAGCAGCCAAGATCTCGAGAGGAATGAGCAGTTCTTC. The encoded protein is CASSQDLERNEQFF.